This TCR beta chain comes out of a study of response to subunit inactivated influenza vaccine. This clonotype turned up a few times. The target antigen is unknown. TCRdb re-derived calls from the RT-PCR reads in MiXCR, one entry per CDR3 protein. In the table there are approximately 530,000 distinct CDR3 sequences, 7.6% of which are singletons. In germline, CDR1 is DFQATT, CDR2 SNEGSKA (reference sequence). CDR3 size: 16 residues. The junction had 9 bases not matched to a gene; V was cut back by 3 bases and J by 1 base. Study conclusions and caveats: There was a suggestion from the authors that each seasonal influenza vaccination recruits few new T cells.

The receptor was isolated from a man between 50 and 75 years old who received an inactivated influenza vaccine. This chain joins TRBV20-1 and TRBJ2-3; TRBD2 matches 8 bases. Here the sequenced sample was PBMCs from blood, taken around 25 months after vaccination. Here the CDR3 DNA reads TGCAGTGCTAGTGTCGTGGCGGGAGGCGGCACAGATACGCAGTATTTT. Amino acids: CSASVVAGGGTDTQYF.